The 22 T cell receptor beta chains below all came from one sample that was sequenced in a study of T cell responses to AZD1222 COVID-19 vaccine. Profiling relied on immunoSEQ multiplex PCR, and the TCRdb table lists in-frame clones only, not all of them. The table has around 67,000 clones, 80% to 90% seen once. This specimen was peripheral blood, taken on day 0 of AZD1222 vaccination. These TCRs come from an adult in good health.

The genes are TRBV18 and TRBJ1-2; D not resolved. V was shortened by 0 bases and J by 3 bases, with 8 bases between the two germline ends. CDR3 length: 14 amino acids. In germline, CDR1 is KGHSH, CDR2 LQKENI. The CDR3 DNA sequence: TGTGCCAGCTCACCACCCGGCACCTACTATGGCTACACCTTC. It specifies CASSPPGTYYGYTF.

The chain uses TRBV7-6 and TRBJ2-1; 7 bases are a match to TRBD1. V was clipped by 5 bases and J by 1 base; unmatched bases: 5. The CDR3 is 15 residues long. CDR1 and CDR2 (germline): SGHVS, FNYEAQ. This CDR3 reads CASSKQGHSYNEQFF. For the CDR3, the DNA is TGTGCCAGCAGCAAACAGGGGCATTCCTACAATGAGCAGTTCTTC.

This chain links TRBV7-2 with TRBJ2-2; TRBD2 matches 13 bases. Germline loops: CDR1 SGHTA, CDR2 FQGNSA. V lost 3 bases, J lost 4 bases, and 11 bases stayed unmatched. CDR3 length equals 19 residues. The CDR3 nucleotides are TGTGCCAGCAGCTTCTTCTGGACTAGCGGGAGAGGGGGCACCGGGGAGCTGTTTTTT. Its translation is CASSFFWTSGRGGTGELFF. Full variable domain (rest looked up from reference TRBV7-2 and TRBJ2-2): GAGVSQSPSNKVTEKGKDVELRCDPISGHTALYWYRQSLGQGLEFLIYFQGNSAPDKSGLPSDRFSAERTGGSVSTLTIQRTQQEDSAVYLCASSFFWTSGRGGTGELFFGEGSRLTVL.

The V gene is TRBV24-1, the J gene TRBJ2-7; no firm D call. Germline loops: CDR1 KGHDR, CDR2 SFDVKD. The CDR3 spans 12 residues. V lost 2 bases, J lost 6 bases, and 7 bases lay in between. The CDR3 nucleotides are TGTGCCACCAGTGATTACACCGGCGAGCAGTACTTC. This gives the protein CATSDYTGEQYF.

The CDR3 bases are TGTGCCAGCAGCTTAGGGAGCTCCGTGGGAGATGAGCAGTTCTTC. This gives the protein CASSLGSSVGDEQFF. The genes are TRBV7-9 and TRBJ2-1, with TRBD2 as a possible D gene (5 bases). CDR3 length: 15 residues. CDR1 and CDR2 (germline): SEHNR, FQNEAQ (reference sequence). The V end was cut by 1 base, the J end by 8 bases, with 15 bases between.

The J gene is TRBJ2-2, the V gene TRBV25-1, with D possibly TRBD2 on 6 matching bases. Germline CDR1 MGHDK, CDR2 SYGVNS. The CDR3 extends over 14 amino acids. V was pared by 6 bases and J by 3 bases, with 11 bases between. This CDR3 reads CASRSAGHTGELFF. The CDR3 region has the DNA TGTGCCAGCAGGTCGGCGGGGCACACCGGGGAGCTGTTTTTT.

The chain employs TRBV19 and TRBJ1-1; D is unresolved. The V end lost 4 bases, the J end lost 7 bases, and 19 bases lay between the germline ends. The CDR3 runs 15 residues. Germline V gene sequence: CDR1 LNHDA, CDR2 SQIVND (reference sequence). The CDR3 region has the DNA TGTGCCAGTAGTAGGTACTCAACGGGAGGAAGTGAAGCTTTCTTT. This encodes CASSRYSTGGSEAFF.

The V call is TRBV19, the J call TRBJ1-5, with a possible D match to TRBD1 (6 bases). This CDR3 comprises 16 residues. V lost 5 bases and J lost 6, with 20 bases in between. Germline V gene sequence: CDR1 LNHDA, CDR2 SQIVND (reference sequence). The CDR3 coding sequence is TGTGCCAGTAGTCCGTGGGGGCAGGGGAGAAGTCAGCCCCAGCATTTT. Translated, it gives CASSPWGQGRSQPQHF.

V gene TRBV28 combines with J gene TRBJ1-5; D might be TRBD1 (5 bases). The CDR3 loop spans 13 amino acids. V was clipped by 6 bases and J by 7 bases, with 13 bases between them. The germline gives CDR1 MDHEN, CDR2 SYDVKM. DNA for the CDR3: TGTGCCAGCAGCTTGGAGGGACCCCAGCCCCAGCATTTT. Translating it yields CASSLEGPQPQHF. The complete variable domain, with remaining parts taken from reference TRBV28 and TRBJ1-5, reads DVKVTQSSRYLVKRTGEKVFLECVQDMDHENMFWYRQDPGLGLRLIYFSYDVKMKEKGDIPEGYSVSREKKERFSLILESASTNQTSMYLCASSLEGPQPQHFGDGTRLSIL.

This clone came up a few times. The chain links TRBV28 to TRBJ1-1; D gene unclear. The CDR3 spans 12 residues. Trimming removed 3 bases at V and 8 bases at J, with 10 bases between. CDR1 MDHEN and CDR2 SYDVKM come from the germline V gene. CDR3 nucleotide sequence: TGTGCCAGCAGTTTGGTCGAAAGAGAAGCTTTCTTT. It codes for CASSLVEREAFF.

CDR3 DNA sequence: TGTGCCAGTAGTACCAAACAAGGGTCTTTCGGCGAGCAGTACTTC. Protein sequence: CASSTKQGSFGEQYF. The rearrangement joins TRBV19 to TRBJ2-7; unclear D gene. This CDR3 comprises 15 residues. Trimming took 4 bases from V and 6 from J, leaving 19 bases between them. The germline CDR1 and CDR2 sequences are LNHDA and SQIVND (reference sequence).

The chain couples TRBV28 to TRBJ1-5; D is possibly TRBD1 (6 bases). The length of the CDR3 is 13 residues. Germline loops: CDR1 MDHEN, CDR2 SYDVKM. Trimming took off 8 bases at V and 7 bases at J, with 15 bases between the two ends. CDR3 sequence: CASRGQGIQPQHF. CDR3 DNA: TGTGCCAGCCGGGGTCAGGGGATCCAGCCCCAGCATTTT.

The chain is built from TRBV7-3 and TRBJ1-1; 7 bases agree with TRBD1. Trimming at V came to 5 bases and at J to 5 bases, leaving 8 bases not matched to a gene. This CDR3 is 14 amino acids long. Per the germline V gene, CDR1 is SGHTA and CDR2 is FQGTGA. The DNA of the CDR3 is TGTGCCAGCAGCCCCCAGGGGGGTCGGACTGAAGCTTTCTTT. Translated, it gives CASSPQGGRTEAFF.

The chain has TRBV27 and TRBJ1-5; no firm D call. CDR3 length: 13 residues. CDR1 and CDR2 (germline): MNHEY, SMNVEV (reference sequence). V was shortened by 2 bases and J by 5 bases, with 7 bases between the two germline ends. CDR3 protein: CASSLMGHQPQHF. CDR3 coding DNA: TGTGCCAGCAGTTTAATGGGCCATCAGCCCCAGCATTTT.

J is TRBJ1-2 and V is TRBV18; 8 bases map to TRBD1. The CDR3 spans 17 residues. Germline lookup yields CDR1 KGHSH and CDR2 LQKENI. The V segment lost 2 bases and the J segment 8 bases; nucleotides outside the gene matches: 16. The CDR3 DNA follows: TGTGCCAGCTCACCAACAGACAGGGGATGGGACATTGGCGGCTACACCTTC. Translation gives CASSPTDRGWDIGGYTF.

The chain links TRBV21-1 to TRBJ1-5. TRBV21-1 is an annotated pseudogene. The CDR3 is 18 amino acids. CDR3 residues: CASRDPSLADEGNQPQHF. In DNA form, the CDR3 reads TGTGCCAGCAGAGACCCGAGTCTTGCAGACGAGGGCAATCAGCCCCAGCATTTT.

The V gene is TRBV9, the J gene TRBJ2-5; perhaps TRBD1 as D (6 bases). Germline lookup yields CDR1 SGDLS and CDR2 YYNGEE. The CDR3 length is 15 residues. The germline V and J ends were trimmed by 2 bases and 2 bases, with 13 bases remaining between them. The CDR3 reads CASSVEGHRQETQYF. DNA of the CDR3: TGTGCCAGCAGCGTTGAGGGACACAGGCAAGAGACCCAGTACTTC.

The chain recombines TRBV30 with TRBJ1-1; 8 bases are shared with TRBD1. Germline-derived CDR1 and CDR2 are GTSNPN and SVGIG (reference sequence). The ends lost 2 bases at V and 4 bases at J; junction bases unmatched: 3. The CDR3 totals 13 residues. The CDR3 nucleotides are TGTGCCTGGAGTTCACAGGGGGGCACTGAAGCTTTCTTT. Its translation is CAWSSQGGTEAFF. Combining the CDR3 with reference TRBV30 and TRBJ1-1 gives the whole variable domain SQTIHQWPATLVQPVGSPLSLECTVEGTSNPNLYWYRQAAGRGLQLLFYSVGIGQISSEVPQNLSASRPQDRQFILSSKKLLLSDSGFYLCAWSSQGGTEAFFGQGTRLTVV.

This chain links TRBV28 with TRBJ1-2; 7 bases line up with TRBD1. Trimming took 5 bases from V and 1 from J; bases not matched to a gene: 10. Germline assignment: CDR1 MDHEN and CDR2 SYDVKM. This CDR3 has 16 amino acids. The CDR3: CASSLGQDTFNYGYTF. The CDR3 coding sequence is TGTGCCAGCAGTCTAGGACAGGATACTTTTAACTATGGCTACACCTTC.

The chain is built from TRBV24-1 and TRBJ1-5; D remains ambiguous. There are 12 residues in the CDR3. V shed 5 bases and J shed 7 bases, with 8 bases lying between them. Germline CDR1 reads KGHDR; CDR2 reads SFDVKD. CDR3: CATSVREQPQHF. CDR3 in DNA: TGTGCCACCAGTGTTAGGGAACAGCCCCAGCATTTT.

The chain couples TRBV13 to TRBJ1-2; the D is unclear. In germline, CDR1 is PRHDT, CDR2 FYEKMQ (reference sequence). Trimming pared 6 bases from V and 5 bases from J, leaving 16 bases between. This CDR3 comprises 14 residues. This chain's CDR3 is CASSPPDVWYGYTF. As DNA, the CDR3 is TGTGCCAGCAGTCCTCCCGATGTTTGGTATGGCTACACCTTC. The full variable domain, its missing parts supplied by reference TRBV13 and TRBJ1-2, is AAGVIQSPRHLIKEKRETATLKCYPIPRHDTVYWYQQGPGQDPQFLISFYEKMQSDKGSIPDRFSAQQFSDYHSELNMSSLELGDSALYFCASSPPDVWYGYTFGSGTRLTVV.

The chain employs TRBV6-6 and TRBJ1-1; D is perhaps TRBD1 (5 bases). In germline, CDR1 is MNHNY, CDR2 SVGAGI (reference sequence). There are 15 residues in the CDR3. V dropped 0 bases and J dropped 5 bases, with 13 bases sitting between them. The CDR3 is CASSYSSQGGTEAFF. For the CDR3, the DNA is TGTGCCAGCAGTTACTCTTCCCAGGGAGGGACTGAAGCTTTCTTT.